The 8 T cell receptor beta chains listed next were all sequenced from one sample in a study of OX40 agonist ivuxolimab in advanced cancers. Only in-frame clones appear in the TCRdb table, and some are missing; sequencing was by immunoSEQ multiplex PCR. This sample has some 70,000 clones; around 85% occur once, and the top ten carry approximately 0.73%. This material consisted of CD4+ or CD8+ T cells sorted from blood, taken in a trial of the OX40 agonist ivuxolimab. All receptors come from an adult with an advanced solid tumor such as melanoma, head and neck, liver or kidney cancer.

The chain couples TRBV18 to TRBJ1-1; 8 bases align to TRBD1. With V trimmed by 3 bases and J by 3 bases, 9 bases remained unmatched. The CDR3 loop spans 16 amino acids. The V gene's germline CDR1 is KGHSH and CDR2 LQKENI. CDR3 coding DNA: TGTGCCAGCTCACCCGCAAACCCGACAGGGGACACTGAAGCTTTCTTT. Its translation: CASSPANPTGDTEAFF.

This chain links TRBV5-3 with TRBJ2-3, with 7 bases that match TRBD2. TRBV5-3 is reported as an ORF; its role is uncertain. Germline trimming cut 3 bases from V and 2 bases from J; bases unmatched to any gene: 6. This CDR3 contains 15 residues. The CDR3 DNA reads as TGTGCCAGAAGCTCCGGACTAGGTGACACAGATACGCAGTATTTT. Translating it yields CARSSGLGDTDTQYF.

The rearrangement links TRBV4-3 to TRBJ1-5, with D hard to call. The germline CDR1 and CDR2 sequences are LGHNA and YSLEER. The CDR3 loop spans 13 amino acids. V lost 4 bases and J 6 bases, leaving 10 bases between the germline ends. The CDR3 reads CASSLLRGQPQHF. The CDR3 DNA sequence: TGCGCCAGCAGCCTACTTCGGGGTCAGCCCCAGCATTTT.

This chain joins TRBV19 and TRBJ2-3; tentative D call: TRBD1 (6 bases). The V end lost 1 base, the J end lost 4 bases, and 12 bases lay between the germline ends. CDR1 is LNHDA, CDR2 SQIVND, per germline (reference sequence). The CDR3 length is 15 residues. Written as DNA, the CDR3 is TGTGCCAGTAGTATAGCACAGGGTGAAGCAGATACGCAGTATTTT. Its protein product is CASSIAQGEADTQYF.

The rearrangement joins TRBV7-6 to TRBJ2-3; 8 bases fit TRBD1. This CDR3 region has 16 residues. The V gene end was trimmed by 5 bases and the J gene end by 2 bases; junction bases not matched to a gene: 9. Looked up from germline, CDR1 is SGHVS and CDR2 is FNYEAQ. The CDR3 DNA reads TGTGCCAGCAGCCTCCGACAGGGGCCGGACACAGATACGCAGTATTTT. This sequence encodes CASSLRQGPDTDTQYF.

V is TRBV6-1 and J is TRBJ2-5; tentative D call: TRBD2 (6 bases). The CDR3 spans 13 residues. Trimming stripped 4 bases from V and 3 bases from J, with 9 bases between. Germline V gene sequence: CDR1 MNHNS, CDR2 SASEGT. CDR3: CASSVAGKETQYF. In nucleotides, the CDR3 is TGTGCCAGCAGTGTTGCGGGAAAAGAGACCCAGTACTTC.

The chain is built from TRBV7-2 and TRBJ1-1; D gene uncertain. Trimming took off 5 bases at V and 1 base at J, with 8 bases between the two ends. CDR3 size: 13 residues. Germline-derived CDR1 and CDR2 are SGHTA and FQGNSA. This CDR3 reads CASSIGGNTEAFF. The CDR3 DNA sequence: TGTGCCAGCAGCATAGGAGGGAACACTGAAGCTTTCTTT.

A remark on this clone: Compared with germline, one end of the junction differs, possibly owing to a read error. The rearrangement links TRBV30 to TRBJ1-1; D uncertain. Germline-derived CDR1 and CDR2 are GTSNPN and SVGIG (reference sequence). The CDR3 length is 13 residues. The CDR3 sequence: CAWRPGLNTEAFF. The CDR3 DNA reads TGTGCCTGGAGACCAGGCCTGAATACTGAAGCTTTCTTT.